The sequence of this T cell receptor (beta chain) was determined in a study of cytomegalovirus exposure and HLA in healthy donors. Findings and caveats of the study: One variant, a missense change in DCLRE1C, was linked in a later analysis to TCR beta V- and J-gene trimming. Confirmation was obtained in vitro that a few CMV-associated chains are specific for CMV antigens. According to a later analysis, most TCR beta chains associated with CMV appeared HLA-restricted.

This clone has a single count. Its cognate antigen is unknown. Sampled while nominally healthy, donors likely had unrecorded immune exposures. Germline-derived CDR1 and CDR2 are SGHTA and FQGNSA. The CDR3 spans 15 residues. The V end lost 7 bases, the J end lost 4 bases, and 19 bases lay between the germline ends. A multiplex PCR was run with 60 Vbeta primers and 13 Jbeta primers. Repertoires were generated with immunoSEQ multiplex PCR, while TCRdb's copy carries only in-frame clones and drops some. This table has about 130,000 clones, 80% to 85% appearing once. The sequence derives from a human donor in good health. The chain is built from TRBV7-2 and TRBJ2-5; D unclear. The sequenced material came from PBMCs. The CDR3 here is CASTTDATGRETQYF. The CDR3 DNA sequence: TGTGCCAGCACAACAGACGCTACCGGTCGAGAGACCCAGTACTTC.